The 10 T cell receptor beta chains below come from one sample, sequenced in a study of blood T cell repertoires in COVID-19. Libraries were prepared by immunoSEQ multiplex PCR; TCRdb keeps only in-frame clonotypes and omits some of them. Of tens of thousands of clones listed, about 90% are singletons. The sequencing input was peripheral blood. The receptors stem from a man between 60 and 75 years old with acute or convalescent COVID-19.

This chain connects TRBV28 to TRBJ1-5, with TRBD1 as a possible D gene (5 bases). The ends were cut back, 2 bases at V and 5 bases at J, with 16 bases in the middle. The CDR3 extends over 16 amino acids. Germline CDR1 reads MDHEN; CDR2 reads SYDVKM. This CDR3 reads CASSLRRVGRDQPQHF. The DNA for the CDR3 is TGTGCCAGCAGTTTACGCCGAGTGGGGCGCGATCAGCCCCAGCATTTT. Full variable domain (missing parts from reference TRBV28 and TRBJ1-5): DVKVTQSSRYLVKRTGEKVFLECVQDMDHENMFWYRQDPGLGLRLIYFSYDVKMKEKGDIPEGYSVSREKKERFSLILESASTNQTSMYLCASSLRRVGRDQPQHFGDGTRLSIL.

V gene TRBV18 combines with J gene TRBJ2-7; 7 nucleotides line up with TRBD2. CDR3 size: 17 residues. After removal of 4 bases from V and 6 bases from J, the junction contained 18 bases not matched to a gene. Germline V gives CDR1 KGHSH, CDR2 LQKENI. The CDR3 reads CASSLLASGAIGCEQYF. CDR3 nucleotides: TGTGCCAGCTCACTCCTGGCCAGCGGGGCCATCGGTTGCGAGCAGTACTTC. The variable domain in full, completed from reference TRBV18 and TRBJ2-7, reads NAGVMQNPRHLVRRRGQEARLRCSPMKGHSHVYWYRQLPEEGLKFMVYLQKENIIDESGMPKERFSAEFPKEGPSILRIQQVVRGDSAAYFCASSLLASGAIGCEQYFGPGTRLTVT.

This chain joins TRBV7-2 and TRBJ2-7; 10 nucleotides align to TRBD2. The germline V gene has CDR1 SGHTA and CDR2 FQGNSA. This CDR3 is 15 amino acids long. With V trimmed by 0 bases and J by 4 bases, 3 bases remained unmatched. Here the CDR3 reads CASSLALAGEYEQYF. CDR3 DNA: TGTGCCAGCAGCTTAGCGCTAGCGGGAGAATACGAGCAGTACTTC.

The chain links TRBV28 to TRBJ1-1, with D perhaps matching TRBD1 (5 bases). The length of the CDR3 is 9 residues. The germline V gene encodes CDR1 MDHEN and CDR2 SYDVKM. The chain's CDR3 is CNQGTEAFF. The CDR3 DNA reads TGTAATCAGGGCACTGAAGCTTTCTTT.

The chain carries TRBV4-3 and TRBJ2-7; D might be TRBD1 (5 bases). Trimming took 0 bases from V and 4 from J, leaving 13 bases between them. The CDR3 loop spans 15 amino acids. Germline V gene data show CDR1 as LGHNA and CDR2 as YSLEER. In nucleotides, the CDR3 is TGCGCCAGCAGCCAAGATCCCGACAGCTTTTACGAGCAGTACTTC. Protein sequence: CASSQDPDSFYEQYF.

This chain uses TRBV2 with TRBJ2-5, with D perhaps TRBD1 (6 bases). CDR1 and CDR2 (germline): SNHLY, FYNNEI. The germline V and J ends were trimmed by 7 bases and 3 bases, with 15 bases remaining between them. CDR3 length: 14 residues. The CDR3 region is CASTPGWTEETQYF. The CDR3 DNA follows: TGTGCCAGCACCCCAGGTTGGACAGAAGAGACCCAGTACTTC.

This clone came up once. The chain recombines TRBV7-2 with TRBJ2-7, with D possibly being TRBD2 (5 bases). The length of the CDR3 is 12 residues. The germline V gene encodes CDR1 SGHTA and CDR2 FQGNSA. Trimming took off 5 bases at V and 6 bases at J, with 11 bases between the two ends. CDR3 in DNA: TGTGCCAGCAGCCGCCGACGGGGCGAGCAGTACTTC. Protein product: CASSRRRGEQYF. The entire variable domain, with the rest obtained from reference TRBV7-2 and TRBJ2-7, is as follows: GAGVSQSPSNKVTEKGKDVELRCDPISGHTALYWYRQSLGQGLEFLIYFQGNSAPDKSGLPSDRFSAERTGGSVSTLTIQRTQQEDSAVYLCASSRRRGEQYFGPGTRLTVT.

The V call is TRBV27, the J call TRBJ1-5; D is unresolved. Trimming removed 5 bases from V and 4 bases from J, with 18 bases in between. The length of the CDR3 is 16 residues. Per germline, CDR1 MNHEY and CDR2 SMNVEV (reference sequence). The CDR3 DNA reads TGTGCCAGCAGTCCCGAAGGAGGGAGGGAGAATCAGCCCCAGCATTTT. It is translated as CASSPEGGRENQPQHF.

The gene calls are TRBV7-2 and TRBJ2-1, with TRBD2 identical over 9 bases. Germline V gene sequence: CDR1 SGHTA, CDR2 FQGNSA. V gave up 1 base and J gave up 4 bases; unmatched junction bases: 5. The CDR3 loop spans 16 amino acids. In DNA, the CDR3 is TGTGCCAGCAGCTTAGTAGCGGGGGTGGGTTACAATGAGCAGTTCTTC. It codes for CASSLVAGVGYNEQFF.

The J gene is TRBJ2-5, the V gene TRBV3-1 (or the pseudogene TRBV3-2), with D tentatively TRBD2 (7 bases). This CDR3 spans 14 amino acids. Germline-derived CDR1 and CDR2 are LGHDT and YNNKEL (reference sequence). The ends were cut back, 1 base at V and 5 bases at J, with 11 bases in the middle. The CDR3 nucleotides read TGTGCCAGCAGCCAAGCCAGGGGAGGGGAGACCCAGTACTTC. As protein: CASSQARGGETQYF.